This T cell receptor beta chain was obtained from a study of beta chain features in type 1 diabetes. Germline V gene lookup returns CDR1 SGHDN and CDR2 FVKESK. Trimming took 4 bases from V and 2 from J, leaving 12 bases between them. This CDR3 has 14 amino acids. The study's findings and limits: Whether HLA type influences TCRB rearrangement remained unresolved here. Since sequencing was performed on cDNA, cells with high TCR expression could be over-represented.

On this clone: Its target is unknown.

Sequencing targeted expressed TCRB transcripts, as all isolated RNA had been reverse transcribed. The protocol was immunoSEQ multiplex PCR, while the TCRdb copy is restricted to in-frame clones and leaves out a portion. There are 970,000 or so clones in the sample; roughly 15% occur only once, and 0.02% to 0.025% lies in the top ten. The sequencing sample was made of naive CD4+ T cells from blood. This clonotype was obtained from a woman between 18 and 30 years old in good health. This chain joins TRBV14 and TRBJ2-7; D is unclear. DNA of the CDR3: TGTGCCAGCAGCCTTGACATCACTGCCTACGAGCAGTACTTC. Its protein product is CASSLDITAYEQYF.